These T cell receptor beta chains were read from a single sample in a study of blood T cells in healthy people across ages. In TCRdb, the 5' RACE reads were re-called with MiXCR into one record per CDR3 protein. The data show more than 1.4 million distinct CDR3 sequences, about 43% seen once. Material for sequencing was blood. All receptors derive from a young woman in good health. CDR3s include the opening cysteine and the closing phenylalanine or tryptophan. The D gene is left open where the match is weak. A row's size may be missing; if present it is once, few, many or a size class.

>NA|TRBV3-1|TRBJ2-1|NA
CASSQDRARGNEQFF
TGTGCCAGCAGCCAAGATCGGGCTAGAGGGAATGAGCAGTTCTTC
>NA|TRBV13|TRBJ2-1|NA
CASSRGAVGYNEQFF
TGTGCCAGCAGCCGGGGGGCTGTGGGATACAATGAGCAGTTCTTC
>once|TRBV6-5|TRBJ2-3|NA
CASRRRLADTQYF
TGTGCCAGCAGACGCCGACTAGCAGATACGCAGTATTTT
>NA|TRBV7-9|TRBJ1-4|TRBD1
CASSSGTGGGEKLFF
TGTGCCAGCAGCTCGGGGACAGGGGGAGGTGAAAAACTGTTTTTT
>NA|TRBV20-1|TRBJ1-2|NA
CSATTRGDGYTF
TGCAGTGCTACGACACGGGGCGATGGCTACACCTTC
>NA|TRBV5-1|TRBJ2-5|NA
CARASGLVYQETQYF
TGCGCCAGAGCCTCGGGGCTAGTGTACCAAGAGACCCAGTACTTC
>many|TRBV12-3/TRBV12-4|TRBJ1-2|NA
CASSIGAGLGYTF
TGTGCCAGCAGCATAGGGGCAGGGCTGGGCTACACCTTC
>NA|TRBV6-2/TRBV6-3|TRBJ2-7|NA
CASRPNYIEWGSDEQYF
TGTGCCAGCAGGCCGAATTACATAGAGTGGGGATCCGACGAGCAGTACTTC
>NA|TRBV12-3/TRBV12-4|TRBJ1-1|NA
CASSLESSRAFF
TGTGCCAGCAGTTTAGAGAGTAGTAGGGCTTTCTTT
>NA|TRBV20-1|TRBJ1-2|NA
CSARPRALNYGYTF
TGCAGTGCTCGCCCAAGAGCGCTTAACTATGGCTACACCTTC
>NA|TRBV6-6|TRBJ2-3|NA
CASTRGDAADTQYF
TGTGCCAGCACTAGGGGGGATGCGGCGGATACGCAGTATTTT
>NA|TRBV6-5|TRBJ1-4|NA
CASSHRAPNEKLFF
TGTGCCAGCAGCCACCGGGCTCCTAATGAAAAACTGTTTTTT
>NA|TRBV7-9|TRBJ2-7|TRBD2
CASSSTSENYNEQYF
TGTGCCAGCAGCTCGACTAGCGAGAACTACAATGAGCAGTACTTC
>few|TRBV20-1|TRBJ2-1|NA
CSARDTATRSYNEQFF
TGCAGTGCTAGAGACACTGCTACCCGCTCCTACAATGAGCAGTTCTTC
>NA|TRBV6-5|TRBJ2-7|NA
CASQDSLSYEQYF
TGTGCCAGCCAAGACAGCCTATCCTACGAGCAGTACTTC
>NA|TRBV2|TRBJ2-7|TRBD2
CATRLAGYEQYF
TGTGCCACCCGACTAGCAGGCTACGAGCAGTACTTC
>NA|TRBV4-1|TRBJ1-2|NA
CASSQDIGTGYGYTF
TGCGCCAGCAGCCAAGATATCGGGACCGGCTATGGCTACACCTTC
>NA|TRBV25-1|TRBJ2-7|NA
CASSESRRDYEQYF
TGTGCCAGCAGTGAATCCCGGAGGGACTACGAGCAGTACTTC
>NA|TRBV20-1|TRBJ2-7|TRBD2
CSARGSGGSVYEQYF
TGCAGTGCTAGGGGGAGCGGGGGGTCGGTCTACGAGCAGTACTTC
>NA|TRBV6-2/TRBV6-3|TRBJ1-2|NA
CASTLTPSNYGYTF
TGTGCCAGCACCTTGACACCGTCAAACTATGGCTACACCTTC
>few|TRBV20-1|TRBJ1-4|NA
CSASLGLSNEKLFF
TGCAGTGCTAGTTTAGGGCTGAGTAATGAAAAACTGTTTTTT
>once|TRBV18|TRBJ1-2|NA
CASSPKQGDYGYTF
TGTGCCAGCTCACCCAAACAGGGTGACTATGGCTACACCTTC
>NA|TRBV13|TRBJ2-1|TRBD2
CASSLVTSGMSYNEQFF
TGTGCCAGCAGCTTAGTTACTAGCGGGATGTCCTACAATGAGCAGTTCTTC
>few|TRBV6-5|TRBJ2-1|TRBD2
CASSGAGALYNEQFF
TGTGCCAGCAGTGGAGCGGGGGCCCTATACAATGAGCAGTTCTTC
>few|TRBV10-3|TRBJ2-7|TRBD1
CAISESRGRAEQYF
TGTGCCATCAGTGAGTCGAGGGGGCGGGCCGAGCAGTACTTC
>few|TRBV9|TRBJ2-2|NA
CASSASAGWTGELFF
TGTGCCAGCAGCGCTAGCGCCGGTTGGACCGGGGAGCTGTTTTTT
>few|TRBV4-1|TRBJ1-2|NA
CASSHSGTPAYGYTF
TGCGCCAGCAGCCACTCCGGGACCCCTGCGTATGGCTACACCTTC
>NA|TRBV6-1|TRBJ1-1|NA
CASSALDLLQEAFF
TGTGCCAGCAGTGCCCTGGACCTACTTCAAGAAGCTTTCTTT
>few|TRBV3-1|TRBJ2-4|NA
CASSHPRERGENIQYF
TGTGCCAGCAGCCACCCAAGGGAGCGAGGGGAAAACATTCAGTACTTC
>NA|TRBV21-1|TRBJ2-2|NA
CASSKGTGELFF
TGTGCCAGCAGCAAGGGCACCGGGGAGCTGTTTTTT
>NA|TRBV20-1|TRBJ1-2|NA
CSARRRFYGYTF
TGCAGTGCTAGACGCCGATTTTATGGCTACACCTTC
>NA|TRBV20-1|TRBJ2-1|TRBD2
CSAHSLAGVINEQFF
TGCAGTGCTCACTCGTTGGCGGGGGTAATAAATGAGCAGTTCTTC
>many|TRBV7-2|TRBJ2-7|NA
CASSLVPTPGEQYF
TGTGCCAGCAGCTTAGTTCCTACCCCGGGCGAGCAGTACTTC
>NA|TRBV28|TRBJ1-2|TRBD1
CASGQPGQGACGYTF
TGTGCCAGCGGTCAACCGGGACAGGGGGCGTGTGGCTACACCTTC
>NA|TRBV20-1|TRBJ2-4|NA
CSARGPGDPAKNIQYF
TGCAGTGCTAGAGGGCCCGGGGATCCAGCCAAAAACATTCAGTACTTC
>NA|TRBV10-3|TRBJ2-1|TRBD2
CAIRGELARNEQFF
TGTGCTATAAGGGGTGAACTAGCGCGGAATGAGCAGTTCTTC
>NA|TRBV11-2|TRBJ2-1|TRBD2
CASSAGLAGDYYNEQFF
TGTGCCAGCAGCGCCGGACTAGCGGGGGATTACTACAATGAGCAGTTCTTC
>NA|TRBV4-1|TRBJ1-2|TRBD1
CASSQVPRGQGSNYGYTF
TGCGCCAGCAGCCAAGTCCCCCGAGGACAGGGATCTAACTATGGCTACACCTTC
>NA|TRBV6-6|TRBJ2-1|TRBD1
CASSYSTGEDEQFF
TGTGCCAGCAGTTACTCGACAGGGGAGGATGAGCAGTTCTTC
>few|TRBV6-1|TRBJ2-7|NA
CASSFYSHEQYF
TGTGCCAGCAGTTTTTACAGTCACGAGCAGTACTTC
>NA|TRBV27|TRBJ2-7|NA
CASSLWGGQAYGEQYF
TGTGCCAGCAGTTTATGGGGGGGACAGGCTTACGGCGAGCAGTACTTC
>NA|TRBV27|TRBJ2-7|TRBD2
CASSLGSSGVDEQYF
TGTGCCAGCAGTTTAGGGAGTAGCGGGGTCGACGAGCAGTACTTC
>NA|TRBV25-1|TRBJ2-1|TRBD2
CASRVSGSYEQFF
TGTGCCAGCAGGGTTAGCGGGAGCTATGAGCAGTTCTTC
>NA|TRBV5-1|TRBJ2-5|NA
CASSWGEAVNEQYF
TGCGCCAGCAGCTGGGGGGAGGCCGTCAATGAGCAGTACTTC
>NA|TRBV7-9|TRBJ2-5|TRBD2
CASSFWTSEETQYF
TGTGCCAGCAGCTTTTGGACTAGCGAAGAGACCCAGTACTTC
>NA|TRBV5-1|TRBJ2-3|NA
CASSASNSPADTQYF
TGCGCCAGCAGCGCTTCTAATAGCCCTGCAGATACGCAGTATTTT
>NA|TRBV12-3/TRBV12-4|TRBJ2-5|NA
CASSSQTNQETQYF
TGTGCCAGCAGTTCCCAGACAAACCAAGAGACCCAGTACTTC
>NA|TRBV20-1|TRBJ2-7|NA
CSARGRGIHEQYF
TGCAGTGCTAGGGGGCGCGGGATCCACGAGCAGTACTTC
>NA|TRBV5-1|TRBJ2-7|NA
CASTRTGLGYEQYF
TGCGCCAGCACTAGGACCGGGTTGGGTTACGAGCAGTACTTC
>NA|TRBV6-2/TRBV6-3|TRBJ1-4|NA
CASNHGRATNEKLFF
TGTGCCAGCAACCACGGGCGGGCTACTAATGAAAAACTGTTTTTT
>NA|TRBV5-1|TRBJ2-7|TRBD2
CASSFAGTSGGSSYNEQYF
TGCGCCAGCAGCTTCGCCGGGACTAGCGGGGGGAGCTCCTACAATGAGCAGTACTTC
>NA|TRBV6-1|TRBJ2-3|TRBD1
CASRDRGGGDTQYF
TGTGCCAGCAGGGACAGGGGAGGAGGAGATACGCAGTATTTT
>few|TRBV7-9|TRBJ2-1|NA
CASSFFPVEQFF
TGTGCCAGCAGCTTTTTCCCCGTAGAGCAGTTCTTC